One T cell receptor (beta chain) is described in this entry. Its cognate antigen is unknown. This record comes from a study of shared clonotypes between healthy human individuals. Notes on the study in general: Some naive CD4 clonotypes, 5% to 5.5%, turned up in common across a handful of donors.

Germline loops: CDR1 PRHDT, CDR2 FYEKMQ (reference sequence). The CDR3 spans 14 residues. Between the trimmed V and J ends, which lost 0 bases and 2 bases, there was a span of 8 bases. Genomic DNA of every subset was divided equally among multiple immunoSEQ plates. TCRdb keeps only in-frame clones here, not all; method: immunoSEQ multiplex PCR. Altogether some 2 million clones are present, over 85% being singletons, with the ten largest covering around 1.1%. Terminally differentiated effector memory CD45RA+ cells were left out of the naive CD8 fraction, which was CD45RO-negative and positively selected for CCR7.

The specimen was naive CD8+ T cells sorted from blood. This chain uses TRBV13 with TRBJ2-7; a weak D match, TRBD1 (5 bases). The TCR originated in a man between 18 and 35 years old in good health. The CDR3 DNA reads TGTGCCAGCAGCTTAGGCCGACAGACCTACGAGCAGTACTTC. Protein sequence: CASSLGRQTYEQYF.